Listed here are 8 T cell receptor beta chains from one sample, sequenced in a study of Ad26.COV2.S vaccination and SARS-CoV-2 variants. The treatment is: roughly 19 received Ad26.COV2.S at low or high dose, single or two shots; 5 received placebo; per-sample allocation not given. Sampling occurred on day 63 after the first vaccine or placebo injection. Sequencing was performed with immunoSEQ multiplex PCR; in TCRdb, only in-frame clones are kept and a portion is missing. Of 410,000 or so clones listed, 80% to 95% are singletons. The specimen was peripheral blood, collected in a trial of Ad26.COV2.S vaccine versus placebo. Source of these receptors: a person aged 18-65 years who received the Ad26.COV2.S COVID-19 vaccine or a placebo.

The DNA for the CDR3 is TGTGCCAGCAGCTTAAGTGACAGGGGGCGCAGGGCCTACGAGCAGTACTTC. Its protein product is CASSLSDRGRRAYEQYF. This sequence joins TRBV7-9 and TRBJ2-7; 10 bases agree with TRBD1. The CDR3 runs to 17 residues. Germline loops: CDR1 SEHNR, CDR2 FQNEAQ (reference sequence). V dropped 2 bases and J dropped 2; count of bases not matched to a gene: 9. The variable domain in full, completed from reference TRBV7-9 and TRBJ2-7, reads DTGVSQNPRHKITKRGQNVTFRCDPISEHNRLYWYRQTLGQGPEFLTYFQNEAQLEKSRLLSDRFSAERPKGSFSTLEIQRTEQGDSAMYLCASSLSDRGRRAYEQYFGPGTRLTVT.

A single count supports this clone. The CDR3 coding sequence is TGTGCCAGCAGCCAAGGGACTTCGATTCAGTACTTC. Translated: CASSQGTSIQYF. The V gene is TRBV3-1 (or the pseudogene TRBV3-2), the J gene TRBJ2-4, with D possibly TRBD2 on 5 matching bases. The CDR3 loop spans 12 amino acids. CDR1 LGHDT and CDR2 YNNKEL come from the germline V gene (reference sequence). Trimming left V 1 base short and J 10 bases short, with 8 bases between.

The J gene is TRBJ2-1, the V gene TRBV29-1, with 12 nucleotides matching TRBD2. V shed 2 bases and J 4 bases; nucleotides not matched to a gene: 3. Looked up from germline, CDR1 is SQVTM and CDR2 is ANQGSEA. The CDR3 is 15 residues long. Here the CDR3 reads CSVEPTSGGYNEQFF. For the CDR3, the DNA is TGCAGCGTTGAACCGACTAGCGGGGGATACAATGAGCAGTTCTTC.

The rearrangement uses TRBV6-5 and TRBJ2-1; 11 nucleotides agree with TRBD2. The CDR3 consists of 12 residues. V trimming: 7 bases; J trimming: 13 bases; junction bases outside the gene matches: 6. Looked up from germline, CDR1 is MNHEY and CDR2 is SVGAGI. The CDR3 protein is CASTHSGRGQFF. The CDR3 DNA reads TGTGCCAGCACCCATAGCGGGAGGGGACAGTTCTTC.

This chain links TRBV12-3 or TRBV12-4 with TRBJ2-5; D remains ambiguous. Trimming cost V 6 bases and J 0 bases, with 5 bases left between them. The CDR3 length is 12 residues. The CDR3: CASSRYQETQYF. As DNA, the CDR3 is TGTGCCAGCAGCAGGTACCAAGAGACCCAGTACTTC.

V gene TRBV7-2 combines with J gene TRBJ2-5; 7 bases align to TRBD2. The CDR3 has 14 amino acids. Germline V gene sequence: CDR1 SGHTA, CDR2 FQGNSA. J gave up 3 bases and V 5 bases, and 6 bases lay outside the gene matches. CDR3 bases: TGTGCCAGCAGCCCCCCGGGACTAAAAGAGACCCAGTACTTC. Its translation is CASSPPGLKETQYF.

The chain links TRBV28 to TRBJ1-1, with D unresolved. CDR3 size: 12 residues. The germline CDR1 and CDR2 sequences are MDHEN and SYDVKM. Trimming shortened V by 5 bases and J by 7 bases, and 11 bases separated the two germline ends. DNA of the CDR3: TGTGCCAGCAGTCGAAGCCTTGGTGAAGCTTTCTTT. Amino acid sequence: CASSRSLGEAFF.

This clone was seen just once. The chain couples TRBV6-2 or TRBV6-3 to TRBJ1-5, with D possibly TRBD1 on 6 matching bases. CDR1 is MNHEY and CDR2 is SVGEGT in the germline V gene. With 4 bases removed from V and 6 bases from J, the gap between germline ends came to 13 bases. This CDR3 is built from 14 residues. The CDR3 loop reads CASSSSGARQPQHF. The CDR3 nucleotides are TGTGCCAGCAGTTCCTCGGGGGCGCGTCAGCCCCAGCATTTT.